This T cell receptor (beta chain) appears in the sequencing data of a study of blood T cells in healthy people across ages. The study's findings and limits: Calculation of diversity from one million T cells yielded estimates considered to be underestimates.

Through a sample-barcoded 5' primer and a J-beta primer mix, a second PCR was run for roughly 7 to 12 cycles. One entry per CDR3 protein results from TCRdb running MiXCR on the 5' RACE reads. The profile shows about 970,000 distinct CDR3 sequences, approximately 50% of them singletons. Comments on this clonotype: The antigen remains unidentified. A read error may account for a junction end that differs from germline.

The CDR3 totals 14 residues. The germline V gene encodes CDR1 LGHNA and CDR2 YNFKEQ. The J gene is TRBJ1-2, the V gene TRBV4-2; D is uncertain. The sample consisted of blood. The sequence came from a woman aged 60-75 years in good health. CDR3 bases: TGTGCCAGCAGCCGAACAGCAACTAACTATGACTACACCTTC. This gives the protein CASSRTATNYDYTF.